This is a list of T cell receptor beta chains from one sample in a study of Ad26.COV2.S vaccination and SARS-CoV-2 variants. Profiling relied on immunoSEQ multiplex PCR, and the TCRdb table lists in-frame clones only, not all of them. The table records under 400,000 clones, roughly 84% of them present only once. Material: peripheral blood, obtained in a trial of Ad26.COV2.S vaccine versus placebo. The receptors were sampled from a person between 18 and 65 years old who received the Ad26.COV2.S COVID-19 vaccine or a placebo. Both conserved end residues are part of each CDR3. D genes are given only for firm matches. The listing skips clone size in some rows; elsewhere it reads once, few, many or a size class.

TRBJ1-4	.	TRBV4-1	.	CASSEGNTILEKLFF	TGCGCCAGCAGCGAGGGAAACACGATACTGGAAAAACTGTTTTTT
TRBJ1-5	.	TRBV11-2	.	CASSLGTAEPQHF	TGTGCCAGCAGCTTGGGGACCGCGGAGCCCCAGCATTTT
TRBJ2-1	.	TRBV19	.	CASSMGLLNEQFF	TGTGCCAGTAGTATGGGACTTCTCAATGAGCAGTTCTTC
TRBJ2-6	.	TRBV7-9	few	CASSFTGANVLTF	TGTGCCAGCAGCTTCACTGGGGCCAACGTCCTGACTTTC
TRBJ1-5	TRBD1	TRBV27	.	CASNGQGKGRPQHF	TGTGCCAGCAACGGACAGGGGAAGGGTAGGCCCCAGCATTTT
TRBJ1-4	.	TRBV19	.	CASSIGGGEEKLFF	TGTGCCAGTAGTATAGGTGGAGGTGAGGAAAAACTGTTTTTT
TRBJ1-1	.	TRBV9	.	CASSDGTNVEAFF	TGTGCCAGCAGCGATGGGACAAATGTTGAAGCTTTCTTT
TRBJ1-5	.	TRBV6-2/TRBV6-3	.	CASSYSRWPSSNQPQHF	TGTGCCAGCAGTTATAGTAGGTGGCCGTCTAGCAATCAGCCCCAGCATTTT
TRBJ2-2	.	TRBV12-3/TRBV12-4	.	CASSPPGTGELFF	TGTGCCAGCAGTCCCCCCGGCACCGGGGAGCTGTTTTTT
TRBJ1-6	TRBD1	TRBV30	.	CALGTGNSPLHF	TGTGCCCTTGGGACAGGGAATTCACCCCTCCACTTT
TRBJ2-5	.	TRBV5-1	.	CASSLGPGSPGETQYF	TGCGCCAGCAGCTTGGGTCCAGGGTCCCCAGGAGAGACCCAGTACTTC
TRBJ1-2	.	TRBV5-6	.	CASSLLTEGGYTF	TGTGCCAGCAGCTTGTTGACCGAGGGAGGCTACACCTTC
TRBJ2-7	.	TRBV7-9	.	CASSLVTRAYEQYF	TGTGCCAGCAGCTTAGTAACCCGAGCCTACGAGCAGTACTTC
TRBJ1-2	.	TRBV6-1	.	CASSEAVASNYGYTF	TGTGCCAGCAGTGAAGCGGTTGCAAGTAACTATGGCTACACCTTC
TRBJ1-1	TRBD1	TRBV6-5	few	CASSPQGADTEAFF	TGTGCCAGCAGTCCCCAGGGGGCGGACACTGAAGCTTTCTTT
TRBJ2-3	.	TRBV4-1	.	CASSQPDREGTQYF	TGCGCCAGCAGCCAGCCCGACAGGGAGGGTACGCAGTATTTT
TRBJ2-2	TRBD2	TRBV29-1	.	CSVGTSGTNTGELFF	TGCAGCGTCGGAACTAGCGGGACAAACACCGGGGAGCTGTTTTTT
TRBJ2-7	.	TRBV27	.	CASSTGTRAFEQYF	TGTGCCAGCAGTACCGGGACAAGGGCGTTCGAGCAGTACTTC
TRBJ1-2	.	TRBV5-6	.	CASSLVRTYTNYGYTF	TGTGCCAGCAGCTTGGTACGGACATATACTAACTATGGCTACACCTTC
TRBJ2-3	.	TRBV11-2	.	CASSLVGAPSTDTQYF	TGTGCCAGCAGCTTAGTAGGGGCACCGAGCACAGATACGCAGTATTTT
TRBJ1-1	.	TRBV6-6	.	CASRPDTFEAFF	TGTGCCAGCAGACCCGACACTTTTGAAGCTTTCTTT
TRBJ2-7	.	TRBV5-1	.	CASSRTDRSEQYF	TGCGCCAGCAGCCGGACCGACCGGAGCGAGCAGTACTTC
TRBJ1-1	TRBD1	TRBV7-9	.	CASSATGDGSEAFF	TGTGCCAGCAGCGCAACAGGGGACGGTTCGGAAGCTTTCTTT
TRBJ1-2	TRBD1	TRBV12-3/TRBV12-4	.	CASSPGQAYGYTF	TGTGCCAGCAGTCCGGGACAGGCCTATGGCTACACCTTC
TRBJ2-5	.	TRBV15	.	CATSRDRGQETQYF	TGTGCCACCAGCAGAGACAGGGGCCAAGAGACCCAGTACTTC
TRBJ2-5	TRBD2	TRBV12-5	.	CASGLEPGGKETQYF	TGTGCTAGTGGTTTGGAACCGGGAGGCAAAGAGACCCAGTACTTC
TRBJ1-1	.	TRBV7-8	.	CASSLTVTMNTEAFF	TGTGCCAGCAGCTTGACCGTTACAATGAACACTGAAGCTTTCTTT
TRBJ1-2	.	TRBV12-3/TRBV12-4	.	CASSSRWSAGYTF	TGTGCCAGCAGTTCCCGGTGGTCGGCTGGCTACACCTTC
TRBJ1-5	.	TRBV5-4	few	CASSLEGGQPQHF	TGTGCCAGCAGCTTGGAGGGTGGTCAGCCCCAGCATTTT
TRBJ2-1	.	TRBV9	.	CASSPGGEQFF	TGTGCCAGCAGCCCCGGGGGTGAGCAGTTCTTC
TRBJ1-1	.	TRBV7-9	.	CASSLEQLPEAFF	TGTGCCAGCAGCTTAGAACAGCTGCCTGAAGCTTTCTTT
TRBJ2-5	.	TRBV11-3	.	CASSLDNADPYF	TGTGCCAGCAGCTTAGATAATGCTGATCCATACTTC